These 21 T cell receptor beta chains came from one sample sequenced in a study of blood T cell repertoires in COVID-19 (dated by TCRdb to the early 2020s). Library preparation was by the immunoSEQ multiplex PCR assay. Drawn from immuneACCESS, this table holds only the in-frame rearrangements with V and J called that TCRdb kept. Clones are partly lost; checked studies trace under half to an unresolved V gene and leave the rest unexplained. The sample contains 200,000 to 300,000 clones, about three quarters of them found a single time. The ten biggest clones cover around 3.4% of the sample. Sequencing input: peripheral blood. All receptors derive from a woman older than 75 with acute or convalescent COVID-19.

This clone was counted only a few times. This chain joins TRBV9 and TRBJ2-3; 12 nucleotides align to TRBD2. CDR1 and CDR2 (germline): SGDLS, YYNGEE. The CDR3 runs 18 residues. J gave up 0 bases and V 2 bases, and 7 bases lay outside the gene matches. CDR3 bases: TGTGCCAGCAGCGTTCGGACCACTAGCGGGAGGAGCACAGATACGCAGTATTTT. Its protein product is CASSVRTTSGRSTDTQYF.

The chain links TRBV6-1 to TRBJ2-5, with TRBD2 matching over 12 bases. The germline CDR1 and CDR2 sequences are MNHNS and SASEGT. V shed 3 bases and J 5 bases; nucleotides not matched to a gene: 4. CDR3 length: 15 amino acids. The chain's CDR3 is CASSDGLAGMETQYF. CDR3 bases: TGTGCCAGCAGTGACGGACTAGCGGGGATGGAGACCCAGTACTTC.

V and J are TRBV6-2 or TRBV6-3 and TRBJ2-3; D is possibly TRBD1 (5 bases). Germline-derived CDR1 and CDR2 are MNHEY and SVGEGT. Trimming removed 6 bases at V and 1 base at J, with 11 bases between. This CDR3 comprises 14 residues. For the CDR3, the DNA is TGTGCCAGCAGCCGATTCAGGGGCACAGATACGCAGTATTTT. It translates to CASSRFRGTDTQYF.

The chain has TRBV11-3 and TRBJ2-1, with TRBD1 as a possible D gene (6 bases). Germline loops: CDR1 SGHNT, CDR2 YENEEA. The CDR3 runs 13 residues. Trimming took 4 bases from V and 6 from J, leaving 10 bases between them. Here the CDR3 DNA reads TGTGCCAGCAGCTCGCTCAGGGGCAATGAGCAGTTCTTC. Residues: CASSSLRGNEQFF. Complete variable domain (other parts from reference TRBV11-3 and TRBJ2-1): EAGVVQSPRYKIIEKKQPVAFWCNPISGHNTLYWYLQNLGQGPELLIRYENEEAVDDSQLPKDRFSAERLKGVDSTLKIQPAELGDSAVYLCASSSLRGNEQFFGPGTRLTVL.

The table lists this clone with a count of one. The chain is built from TRBV11-2 and TRBJ1-1; the D gene is possibly TRBD1 (6 bases). Between the trimmed V and J ends, which lost 3 bases and 1 base, there was a span of 18 bases. Germline V gene data show CDR1 as SGHAT and CDR2 as FQNNGV. This CDR3 region has 17 residues. The CDR3 is CASSFGQGILANTEAFF. CDR3 DNA: TGTGCCAGCAGCTTTGGGCAGGGGATATTAGCGAACACTGAAGCTTTCTTT.

The V call is TRBV18, the J call TRBJ1-3; a possible D gene is TRBD1 (5 bases). Between the trimmed V and J ends, which lost 3 bases and 2 bases, there was a span of 8 bases. The germline V gene has CDR1 KGHSH and CDR2 LQKENI. The CDR3 sequence is 14 residues long. The CDR3 coding sequence is TGTGCCAGCTCACCGTCAGGGACTGGAAACACCATATATTTT. It encodes CASSPSGTGNTIYF. Complete variable domain (other parts from reference TRBV18 and TRBJ1-3): NAGVMQNPRHLVRRRGQEARLRCSPMKGHSHVYWYRQLPEEGLKFMVYLQKENIIDESGMPKERFSAEFPKEGPSILRIQQVVRGDSAAYFCASSPSGTGNTIYFGEGSWLTVV.

In its sample, this clone was seen once. The rearrangement joins TRBV4-3 to TRBJ1-5; 7 nucleotides align to TRBD1. Losses at the gene ends were 0 bases for V and 5 bases for J; bases not matched to a gene: 10. The CDR3 runs to 17 residues. CDR1 and CDR2 (germline): LGHNA, YSLEER. CDR3 bases: TGCGCCAGCAGCCAAGATGTAGGCCAGGGGGGCGATCAGCCCCAGCATTTT. The encoded protein is CASSQDVGQGGDQPQHF.

The chain combines TRBV29-1 with TRBJ2-1; 8 bases map to TRBD2. The J segment lost 6 bases and the V segment lost 4 bases, leaving 8 bases of the junction unmatched. The length of the CDR3 is 14 residues. Looked up from germline, CDR1 is SQVTM and CDR2 is ANQGSEA. CDR3 DNA: TGCAGCGTTGCCCGACTGGCGGGAGGCAATGAGCAGTTCTTC. The encoded protein is CSVARLAGGNEQFF.

This clone was picked up a small number of times. The rearrangement uses TRBV7-2 and TRBJ1-6; TRBD1 matches 7 bases. Germline CDR1 and CDR2: SGHTA and FQGNSA. V gave up 5 bases and J gave up 4 bases; unmatched junction bases: 14. CDR3 length equals 18 residues. CDR3 loop: CASSLRTGAGGYNSPLHF. The CDR3 DNA follows: TGTGCCAGCAGCCTCCGGACAGGCGCGGGAGGTTATAATTCACCCCTCCACTTT.

The CDR3 sequence: CASSPDRGAYNEQFF. The CDR3 DNA is TGTGCCAGCAGCCCGGACAGGGGGGCCTACAATGAGCAGTTCTTC. The V call is TRBV7-8, the J call TRBJ2-1, with TRBD1 identical over 10 bases. V dropped 5 bases and J dropped 2; count of bases not matched to a gene: 3. The CDR3 is 15 residues long. CDR1 is SGHVS and CDR2 is FQNEAQ in the germline V gene.

This rearrangement joins TRBV30 to TRBJ1-2; D is ambiguous. Per the germline V gene, CDR1 is GTSNPN and CDR2 is SVGIG (reference sequence). The CDR3 loop spans 12 amino acids. The V and J ends lost 1 base and 3 bases respectively, with 6 bases between them. CDR3 bases: TGTGCCTGGAGTGGCGGGCACTATGGCTACACCTTC. Amino acid sequence: CAWSGGHYGYTF.

The J gene is TRBJ2-2, the V gene TRBV6-5; D possibly corresponds to TRBD2 (5 bases). Trimming cost V 7 bases and J 8 bases, with 11 bases left between them. Looked up from germline, CDR1 is MNHEY and CDR2 is SVGAGI. The CDR3 runs 12 residues. The CDR3 region has the DNA TGTGCCAGCAAAGGAGGACCGGGGGAGCTGTTTTTT. Amino acids: CASKGGPGELFF.

This chain connects TRBV3-1 (or the pseudogene TRBV3-2) to TRBJ1-5; D possibly corresponds to TRBD1 (5 bases). Germline CDR1 and CDR2: LGHDT and YNNKEL (reference sequence). This CDR3 contains 15 residues. V was trimmed by 0 bases and J by 7 bases, leaving 13 bases between them. CDR3 in amino acids: CASSQDTGRGQPQHF. The CDR3 DNA reads as TGTGCCAGCAGCCAAGATACAGGCCGGGGGCAGCCCCAGCATTTT.

This chain links TRBV6-5 with TRBJ1-2, with TRBD1 identical over 9 bases. Germline CDR1 MNHEY, CDR2 SVGAGI. The J segment lost 4 bases and the V segment lost 2 bases, leaving 5 bases of the junction unmatched. This CDR3 has 15 amino acids. As DNA, the CDR3 is TGTGCCAGCAGTTACAACCGGGACAGGGTCTATGGCTACACCTTC. It specifies CASSYNRDRVYGYTF.

There are a few counts of this clone. The chain recombines TRBV5-4 with TRBJ2-1; 8 bases fit TRBD2. V shed 4 bases, J shed 9 bases, and the junction held 12 bases outside the gene matches. This CDR3 contains 15 residues. The germline CDR1 and CDR2 sequences are SGHNT and YYREEE (reference sequence). In DNA form, the CDR3 reads TGTGCCAGCAGCCCCCCCCACGGGGGGGTGGGTGAGCAGTTCTTC. Protein sequence: CASSPPHGGVGEQFF.

The chain employs TRBV6-5 and TRBJ1-4; D ambiguous. V lost 4 bases to trimming and J lost 7 bases, with 16 bases between them. The CDR3 is made up of 15 amino acids. Germline values: CDR1 MNHEY, CDR2 SVGAGI. CDR3 loop: CASSLREGWSEKLFF. The CDR3 DNA sequence: TGTGCCAGCAGTTTGAGAGAGGGTTGGAGTGAAAAACTGTTTTTT.

The chain carries TRBV19 and TRBJ1-2; 9 bases match TRBD1. Unmatched junction bases numbered 21, after V lost 5 bases and J lost 8 bases. Germline-derived CDR1 and CDR2 are LNHDA and SQIVND (reference sequence). CDR3 length: 18 residues. The CDR3 reads CASSATNRDRDRALGYTF. For the CDR3, the DNA is TGTGCCAGTAGTGCGACTAACCGGGACAGGGATAGGGCTTTGGGCTACACCTTC.

A remark on this clone: A read error may account for a junction end that differs from germline. The chain couples TRBV18 to TRBJ2-7; TRBD1 agrees at 7 bases. The CDR3 totals 15 residues. Germline-derived CDR1 and CDR2 are KGHSH and LQKENI. The CDR3 is CASSPFGTVSHEQYF. The CDR3 bases are TGTGCCAGCTCACCATTCGGGACAGTCTCCCACGAGCAGTACTTC.

There are a few counts of this clone. J is TRBJ1-5 and V is TRBV7-9; the D gene is possibly TRBD1 (5 bases). The germline V and J ends were trimmed by 5 bases and 0 bases, with 23 bases remaining between them. Germline assignment: CDR1 SEHNR and CDR2 FQNEAQ (reference sequence). The CDR3 has 19 amino acids. The CDR3 reads CASSRFSGSSGNSNQPQHF. The CDR3 DNA reads TGTGCCAGCAGCCGATTCTCGGGCAGCTCAGGGAATAGCAATCAGCCCCAGCATTTT.

The rearrangement joins TRBV6-2 or TRBV6-3 to TRBJ1-5; D possibly corresponds to TRBD1 (5 bases). The length of the CDR3 is 16 residues. With 6 bases removed from V and 4 bases from J, the gap between germline ends came to 19 bases. The V gene's germline CDR1 is MNHEY and CDR2 SVGEGT. CDR3 nucleotides: TGTGCCAGCAGCACCTCGCGCCCGGGGGGGAATCAGCCCCAGCATTTT. This gives the protein CASSTSRPGGNQPQHF.

The chain recombines TRBV4-1 with TRBJ2-2; 7 bases align to TRBD1. Germline lookup yields CDR1 MGHRA and CDR2 YSYEKL. This CDR3 region has 14 residues. The trim removed 4 bases at V and 5 bases at J, leaving 4 bases unmatched. For the CDR3, the DNA is TGCGCCAGCAGCCGCCCAGGGGGTACCGGGGAGCTGTTTTTT. Its translation: CASSRPGGTGELFF.